The clone carrying this T cell receptor (beta chain) has ten or more counts. Its antigen is unknown. A 10-nucleotide random UMI tagged transcripts in template-switch 5'RACE cDNA synthesis. From 15-18 subjects, over 170 million TCR-beta sequences were obtained in each sequencing run. TCRdb re-called the 5' RACE reads with MiXCR, one entry per CDR3 protein. The sample yields 60,000 to 85,000 distinct CDR3 sequences, roughly 4.4% seen once. CDR3 size: 15 residues. Germline CDR1 MNHEY, CDR2 SVGAGI. The ends were cut back, 7 bases at V and 3 bases at J, with 18 bases in the middle. The record originates from a study of neurological immune-mediated disorders. Study at large: The 35 or so multiple sclerosis patients comprised around 30 relapsing-remitting and 3 secondary progressive cases.

The study, taken as a whole, reports: When the repertoires were grouped phylogenetically, those of 18 of the 34 multiple sclerosis patients came together in a single cluster of related CDR3 sequences, which points to a possible repertoire-level signature.

The TCR was taken from a woman in her 70s with multiple sclerosis. The V gene is TRBV6-5, the J gene TRBJ1-2; no firm D call. Material: PBMCs. DNA of the CDR3: TGTGCCAGCAACTCCGGAACAGTCTCATACTATGGCTACACCTTC. It is translated as CASNSGTVSYYGYTF.